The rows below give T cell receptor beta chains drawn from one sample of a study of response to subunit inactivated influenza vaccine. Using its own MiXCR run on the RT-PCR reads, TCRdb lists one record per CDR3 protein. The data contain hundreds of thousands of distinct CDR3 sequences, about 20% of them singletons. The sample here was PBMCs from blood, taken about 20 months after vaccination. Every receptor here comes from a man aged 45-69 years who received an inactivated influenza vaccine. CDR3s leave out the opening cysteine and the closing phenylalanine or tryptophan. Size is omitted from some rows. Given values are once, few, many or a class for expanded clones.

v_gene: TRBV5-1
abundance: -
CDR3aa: ASTIGGVNTEAF

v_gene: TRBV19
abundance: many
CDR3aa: ASTRPGTAHAQH

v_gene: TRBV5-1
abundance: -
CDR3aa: ASSLGTGRAEYEQY

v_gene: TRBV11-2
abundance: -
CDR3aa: ASSFADWYNEQF

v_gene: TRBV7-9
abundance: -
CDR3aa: ASSSEGRSDTQY

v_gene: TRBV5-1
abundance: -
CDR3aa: ASSPARTASYYEQY

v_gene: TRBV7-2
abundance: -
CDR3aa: ASSLRRTTGDEQF

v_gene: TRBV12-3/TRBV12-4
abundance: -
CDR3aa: ASSLRGPHSGANVLT

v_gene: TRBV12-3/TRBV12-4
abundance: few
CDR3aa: ASRPSGVYEQY

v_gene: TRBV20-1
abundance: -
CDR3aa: SAREGTVLNTEAF

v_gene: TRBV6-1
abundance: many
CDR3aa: ASRTFGAFLGYT

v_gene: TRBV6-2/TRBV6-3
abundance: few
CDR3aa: ASSYSDSTDTQY

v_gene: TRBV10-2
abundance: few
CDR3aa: ASSEKFGTGGLDEQY